This T cell receptor (beta chain) was recovered during a study of cytomegalovirus exposure and HLA in healthy donors. The study's findings and limits: Across HLA loci, a later analysis found differing TCR association rates, with DRB1 most and HLA-C fewest. Some segments of the V type, notably TRBV6-2 and TRBV6-3, were excluded as indistinguishable.

The PCR employed 60 Vbeta primers together with 13 Jbeta primers. Profiled with immunoSEQ multiplex PCR; TCRdb holds only in-frame clones, not every one. This table holds 100,000 to 150,000 clones, about 82% found once. Germline V gives CDR1 SGHTA, CDR2 FQGNSA. With 2 bases removed from V and 3 bases from J, the gap between germline ends came to 16 bases. The CDR3 runs to 16 residues. For this clone: Antigen specificity is unknown.

The J gene is TRBJ1-1, the V gene TRBV7-2, with D maybe TRBD1 (5 bases). What was sequenced was PBMCs. The source of this sequence is a boy under 18 in good health and CMV-seronegative. Here the CDR3 DNA reads TGTGCCAGCAGCTTAATAACCAGGGTTTTGGACACTGAAGCTTTCTTT. The encoded protein is CASSLITRVLDTEAFF.